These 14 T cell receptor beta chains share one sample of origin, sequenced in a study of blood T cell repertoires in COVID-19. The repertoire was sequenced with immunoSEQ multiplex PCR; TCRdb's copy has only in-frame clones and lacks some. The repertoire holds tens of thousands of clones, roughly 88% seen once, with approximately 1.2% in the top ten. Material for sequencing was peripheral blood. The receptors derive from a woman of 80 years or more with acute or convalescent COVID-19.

The CDR3: CASSPHSSANYGYTF. CDR3 coding DNA: TGTGCCAGCAGCCCTCACAGCTCCGCTAACTATGGCTACACCTTC. V gene TRBV7-2 combines with J gene TRBJ1-2; D ambiguous. The CDR3 consists of 15 residues. CDR1 SGHTA and CDR2 FQGNSA come from the germline V gene. V lost 5 bases, J lost 0 bases, and 13 bases lay in between.

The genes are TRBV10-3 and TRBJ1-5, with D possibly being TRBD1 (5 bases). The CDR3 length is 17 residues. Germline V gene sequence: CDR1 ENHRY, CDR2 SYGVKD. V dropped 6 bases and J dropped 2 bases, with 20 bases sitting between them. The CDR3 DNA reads TGTGCCATCAGCGAATCTTTACCAGGGATTGGCAATCAGCCCCAGCATTTT. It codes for CAISESLPGIGNQPQHF.

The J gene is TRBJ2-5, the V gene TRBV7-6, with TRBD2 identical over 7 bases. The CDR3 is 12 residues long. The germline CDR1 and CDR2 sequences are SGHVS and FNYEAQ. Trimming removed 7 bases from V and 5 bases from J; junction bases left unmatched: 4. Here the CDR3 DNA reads TGTGCCAGCATAGAAGCGGGGGAGACCCAGTACTTC. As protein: CASIEAGETQYF.

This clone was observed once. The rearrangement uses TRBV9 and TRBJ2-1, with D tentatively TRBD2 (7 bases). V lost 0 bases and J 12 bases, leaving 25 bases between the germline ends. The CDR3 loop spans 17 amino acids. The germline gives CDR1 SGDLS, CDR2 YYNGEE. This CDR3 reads CASSVGEGGLADVGQFF. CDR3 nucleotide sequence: TGTGCCAGCAGCGTAGGAGAAGGGGGGCTAGCGGATGTGGGGCAGTTCTTC.

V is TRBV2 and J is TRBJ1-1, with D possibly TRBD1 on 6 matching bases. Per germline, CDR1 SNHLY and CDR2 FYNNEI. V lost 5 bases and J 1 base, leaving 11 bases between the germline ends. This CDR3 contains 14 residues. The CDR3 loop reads CASSSGRGNTEAFF. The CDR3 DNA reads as TGTGCCAGCAGTTCTGGCAGGGGGAACACTGAAGCTTTCTTT.

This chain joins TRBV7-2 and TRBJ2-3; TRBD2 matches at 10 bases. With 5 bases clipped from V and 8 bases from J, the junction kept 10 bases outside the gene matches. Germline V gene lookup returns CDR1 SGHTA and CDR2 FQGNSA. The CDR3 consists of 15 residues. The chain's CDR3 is CASSATSGVQSTQYF. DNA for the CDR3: TGTGCCAGCAGCGCAACTAGCGGGGTGCAAAGTACGCAGTATTTT. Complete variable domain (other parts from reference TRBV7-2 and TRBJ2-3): GAGVSQSPSNKVTEKGKDVELRCDPISGHTALYWYRQSLGQGLEFLIYFQGNSAPDKSGLPSDRFSAERTGGSVSTLTIQRTQQEDSAVYLCASSATSGVQSTQYFGPGTRLTVL.

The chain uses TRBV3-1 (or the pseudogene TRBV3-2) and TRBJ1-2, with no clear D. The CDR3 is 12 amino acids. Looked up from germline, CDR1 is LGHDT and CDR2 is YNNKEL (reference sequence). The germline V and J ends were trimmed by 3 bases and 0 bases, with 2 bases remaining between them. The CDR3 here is CASSHTNYGYTF. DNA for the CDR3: TGTGCCAGCAGCCACACTAACTATGGCTACACCTTC.

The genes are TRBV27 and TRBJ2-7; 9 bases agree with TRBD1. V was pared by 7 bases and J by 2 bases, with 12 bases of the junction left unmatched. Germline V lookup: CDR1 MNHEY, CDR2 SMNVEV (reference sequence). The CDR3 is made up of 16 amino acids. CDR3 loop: CASTRSGTGFPYEQYF. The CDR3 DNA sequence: TGTGCCAGCACCCGATCCGGGACAGGGTTTCCCTACGAGCAGTACTTC.

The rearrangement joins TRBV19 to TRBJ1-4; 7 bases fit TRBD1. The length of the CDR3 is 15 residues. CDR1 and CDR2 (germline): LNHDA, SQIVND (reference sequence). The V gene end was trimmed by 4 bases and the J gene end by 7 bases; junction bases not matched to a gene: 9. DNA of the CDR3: TGTGCCAGTAGTAGGAGAAGGGGGCGTAGTGAAAAACTGTTTTTT. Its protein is CASSRRRGRSEKLFF.

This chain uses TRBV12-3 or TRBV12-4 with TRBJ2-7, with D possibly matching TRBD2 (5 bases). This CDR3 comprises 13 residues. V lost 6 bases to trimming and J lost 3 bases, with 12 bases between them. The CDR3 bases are TGTGCCAGCAGCCCCGGGGAGAACTACGAGCAGTACTTC. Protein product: CASSPGENYEQYF.

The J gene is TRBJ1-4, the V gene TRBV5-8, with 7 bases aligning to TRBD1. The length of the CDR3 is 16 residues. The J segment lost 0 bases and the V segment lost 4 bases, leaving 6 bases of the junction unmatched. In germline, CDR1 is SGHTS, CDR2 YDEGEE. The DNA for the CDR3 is TGTGCCAGCAGCCTCGGGACAGCTGCAACTAATGAAAAACTGTTTTTT. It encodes CASSLGTAATNEKLFF.

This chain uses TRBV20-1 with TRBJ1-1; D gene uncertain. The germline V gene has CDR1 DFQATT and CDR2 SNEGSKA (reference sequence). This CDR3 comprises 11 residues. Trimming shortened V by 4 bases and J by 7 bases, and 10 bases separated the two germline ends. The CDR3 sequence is CSANPGFEAFF. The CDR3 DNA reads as TGCAGTGCTAACCCGGGGTTTGAAGCTTTCTTT.

Here the CDR3 reads CASSPRTAYPYGYTF. As DNA, the CDR3 is TGTGCCAGCAGCCCCCGGACAGCCTACCCCTATGGCTACACCTTC. The chain combines TRBV11-3 with TRBJ1-2; maybe TRBD1 (6 bases). The CDR3 runs to 15 residues. Trimming stripped 5 bases from V and 4 bases from J, with 17 bases between. CDR1 is SGHNT and CDR2 is YENEEA in the germline V gene.

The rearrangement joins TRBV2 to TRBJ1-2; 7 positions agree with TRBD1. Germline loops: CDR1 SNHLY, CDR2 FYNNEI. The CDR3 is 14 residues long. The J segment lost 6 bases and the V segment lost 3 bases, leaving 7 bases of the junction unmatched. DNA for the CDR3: TGTGCCAGCAGTGAGACAGGGCGACGGAATGGCTACACCTTC. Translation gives CASSETGRRNGYTF.